The T cell receptor beta chain under discussion was sequenced for a study of OX40 agonist ivuxolimab in advanced cancers. The wider study: Of mixed ages from about 23 to 79 and averaging approximately 60 years, the group was about 86% male. Points from the study as a whole: The study found that CD8+ T cells averaged more expanded clones than CD4+.

On this clone: The antigen is not known.

Method: immunoSEQ multiplex PCR; TCRdb's copy keeps in-frame clones and lacks some. The table includes some 86,000 clones, more than 85% detected once. The CDR3 runs to 17 residues. J was trimmed by 4 bases and V by 1 base; bases with no gene match: 6. CDR1 and CDR2 (germline): MGHRA, YSYEKL. This chain links TRBV4-1 with TRBJ1-3; 11 nucleotides match TRBD1. This clonotype was sampled from an adult with an advanced solid tumor such as melanoma, head and neck, liver or kidney cancer. The material was CD4+ or CD8+ T cells sorted from blood, obtained in a trial of the OX40 agonist ivuxolimab. The CDR3 here is CASSQGLGQGGGNTIYF. The CDR3, as DNA: TGCGCCAGCAGCCAAGGTTTGGGACAGGGGGGCGGAAACACCATATATTTT.